The 27 T cell receptor beta chains reported below all come from one sample, sequenced in a study of spatial heterogeneity in lung cancer. TCRdb analysed the 5' RACE reads with MiXCR anew, one entry per CDR3 protein. The table records about 70,000 distinct CDR3 sequences, over 7% of them present only once. Time point defined: blood at routine non-recurrence follow-up after resection. Sequenced here: PBMCs, sampled at follow-up. Receptors were obtained from a female donor with early-stage non-small cell lung cancer.

The table lists this clonotype with many counts. V usage is TRBV20-1 and J usage is TRBJ2-1; D remains ambiguous. Germline V CDR1 and CDR2: DFQATT, SNEGSKA (reference sequence). V dropped 5 bases and J dropped 0 bases, with 14 bases sitting between them. There are 15 residues in the CDR3. CDR3 in amino acids: CSARHSLSSYNEQFF. The CDR3 bases are TGCAGTGCTCGCCACTCCTTGAGCTCCTACAATGAGCAGTTCTTC.

This clonotype was counted at least ten times. In DNA, the CDR3 is TGTGCCAGCAGCTTTGGTCCGGGAGATGAGCAGTTCTTC. It specifies CASSFGPGDEQFF. The chain uses TRBV7-2 and TRBJ2-1; tentatively, D is TRBD2 (6 bases). The V and J ends lost 3 bases and 8 bases respectively, with 11 bases between them. Germline-derived CDR1 and CDR2 are SGHTA and FQGNSA. This CDR3 has 13 residues.

Concerning this clonotype itself: Given a much more abundant clone one base away, this may be a read error. This chain connects TRBV7-3 to TRBJ1-1, with D uncertain. With 8 bases removed from V and 1 base from J, the gap between germline ends came to 17 bases. CDR3 length equals 15 residues. CDR1 is SGHTA, CDR2 FQGTGA, per germline. The CDR3 nucleotides are TGTGCCAGCTGCTACAACCCCGAATCGAACACTGAAGCTTTCTTT. It is translated as CASCYNPESNTEAFF. Looking up the rest from reference TRBV7-3 and TRBJ1-1 gives the full variable domain: GAGVSQTPSNKVTEKGKYVELRCDPISGHTALYWYRQSLGQGPEFLIYFQGTGAADDSGLPNDRFFAVRPEGSVSTLKIQRTERGDSAVYLCASCYNPESNTEAFFGQGTRLTVV.

This clonotype was recorded at least ten times. The chain is built from TRBV10-1 and TRBJ2-1; 8 bases align to TRBD2. There are 14 residues in the CDR3. Trimming cost V 4 bases and J 6 bases; bases outside gene matches: 5. CDR1 is WNHNN, CDR2 SYGVQD, per germline (reference sequence). In DNA form, the CDR3 reads TGCGCCAGCAGTGGCAGACTAGCGTCCAATGAGCAGTTCTTC. Amino acid sequence: CASSGRLASNEQFF.

This clonotype was detected only a few times. The CDR3 loop is CASRAYEQYF. In nucleotides, the CDR3 is TGTGCCAGCAGGGCCTACGAGCAGTACTTC. The V gene is TRBV2, the J gene TRBJ2-7; no definite D call. The germline V gene has CDR1 SNHLY and CDR2 FYNNEI. This CDR3 region has 10 residues. V dropped 6 bases and J dropped 2 bases, with 2 bases sitting between them.

There are a few counts of this clonotype. The chain couples TRBV7-9 to TRBJ2-1; D is possibly TRBD1 (6 bases). Germline V gene data show CDR1 as SEHNR and CDR2 as FQNEAQ (reference sequence). The CDR3 is 15 residues long. The V end was cut by 4 bases, the J end by 7 bases, with 17 bases between. In DNA form, the CDR3 reads TGTGCCAGCAGCTCTAACTATCTCCAGGGGAATGAGCAGTTCTTC. Residues: CASSSNYLQGNEQFF. Supplemented by reference TRBV7-9 and TRBJ2-1, the full variable domain reads DTGVSQNPRHKITKRGQNVTFRCDPISEHNRLYWYRQTLGQGPEFLTYFQNEAQLEKSRLLSDRFSAERPKGSFSTLEIQRTEQGDSAMYLCASSSNYLQGNEQFFGPGTRLTVL.

Turning to this clonotype: A much larger clone is a single base away; this may be a read error. The genes are TRBV28 and TRBJ1-4; 8 nucleotides line up with TRBD1. The CDR3 has 14 residues. The germline V gene has CDR1 MDHEN and CDR2 SYDVKM. For the CDR3, the DNA is TGTGCCTGCAGCTCGGGACAGGTGGGGGAAAAACTGTTTTTT. Its translation is CACSSGQVGEKLFF.

With respect to this clonotype: A much larger clone lies one base from this, so it may be a read error. This chain connects TRBV19 to TRBJ2-7; 11 nucleotides agree with TRBD1. The assigned J gene may be wrong: the sequence end matches TRBJ2-1 better. The CDR3 length is 15 residues. Germline CDR1 LNHDA, CDR2 SQIVND (reference sequence). In DNA form, the CDR3 reads TGTGCCAGTAGACCCGGGACAGGGGGATCCTACGAGCAGTTCTTC. This gives the protein CASRPGTGGSYEQFF.

About this clonotype itself: This may be a read error: a much more frequent sequence differs by one nucleotide. The rearrangement joins TRBV6-5 to TRBJ2-2, with 11 bases identical to TRBD2. The CDR3 extends over 17 amino acids. The germline gives CDR1 MNHEY, CDR2 SVGAGI. V trimming: 5 bases; J trimming: 3 bases; junction bases outside the gene matches: 8. The CDR3 spells CASSHLSGRAHTGELFF. CDR3 nucleotide sequence: TGTGCCAGCAGTCATCTTAGCGGGAGGGCCCACACCGGGGAGCTGTTTTTT.

This clonotype was counted ten times or more. The chain recombines TRBV29-1 with TRBJ1-1, with D maybe TRBD1 (5 bases). The length of the CDR3 is 15 residues. Germline CDR1 and CDR2: SQVTM and ANQGSEA. The V gene lost 0 bases and the J gene lost 9 bases, with 20 bases spanning the gap. CDR3 residues: CSVEDDTIGTGKAFF. The CDR3 DNA reads TGCAGCGTTGAAGATGACACTATCGGGACGGGGAAAGCTTTCTTT.

At least ten counts were recorded for this clonotype. The J gene is TRBJ1-5, the V gene TRBV6-2 or TRBV6-3; unclear D gene. Trimming removed 6 bases from V and 2 bases from J, with 14 bases in between. The CDR3 is made up of 15 amino acids. Germline V lookup: CDR1 MNHEY, CDR2 SVGEGT. DNA of the CDR3: TGTGCCAGCAGCCGCCCGGATGGAGGCAATCAGCCCCAGCATTTT. Protein sequence: CASSRPDGGNQPQHF.

This clonotype was seen ten or more times. The chain employs TRBV7-3 and TRBJ1-1, with 8 bases identical to TRBD1. Germline lookup yields CDR1 SGHTA and CDR2 FQGTGA. The CDR3 spans 14 residues. J gave up 5 bases and V 5 bases, and 7 bases lay outside the gene matches. The CDR3 is CASSQQGEGTEAFF. The CDR3 nucleotides read TGTGCCAGCAGCCAACAGGGGGAAGGGACTGAAGCTTTCTTT.

The sample holds many counts of this clonotype. This sequence joins TRBV20-1 and TRBJ2-1; 7 bases line up with TRBD2. The length of the CDR3 is 14 residues. CDR1 is DFQATT, CDR2 SNEGSKA, per germline (reference sequence). V shed 6 bases and J 1 base; nucleotides not matched to a gene: 6. The CDR3, as DNA: TGCAGTGCCCCACTAGCGCCTTCCTACAATGAGCAGTTCTTC. Its translation: CSAPLAPSYNEQFF.

The chain employs TRBV29-1 and TRBJ2-1, with 11 bases identical to TRBD2. The CDR3 length is 15 residues. CDR1 and CDR2 from the germline V gene are SQVTM and ANQGSEA. The ends lost 8 bases at V and 7 bases at J; junction bases unmatched: 13. The CDR3 reads CSCRGRLAGLNEQFF. The CDR3 DNA reads TGCAGCTGTCGGGGGAGACTAGCGGGACTTAATGAGCAGTTCTTC.

Many counts were recorded for this clonotype. The chain links TRBV25-1 to TRBJ2-7; D not resolved. Germline V gene sequence: CDR1 MGHDK, CDR2 SYGVNS. V was pared by 3 bases and J by 7 bases, with 10 bases between. The CDR3 has 12 amino acids. The CDR3 DNA follows: TGTGCCAGCAGTGATCAATCGTTTGAGCAGTACTTC. This encodes CASSDQSFEQYF.

The table lists this clonotype with a few counts. The chain links TRBV19 to TRBJ1-6; D may be TRBD1 (5 bases). Trimming cost V 6 bases and J 3 bases, with 12 bases left between them. CDR1 and CDR2 (germline): LNHDA, SQIVND (reference sequence). The CDR3 totals 15 residues. The CDR3 loop reads CASSPGGGYNSPLHF. The DNA for the CDR3 is TGTGCCAGTAGCCCGGGGGGGGGCTATAATTCACCCCTCCACTTT.

This clonotype was detected only a few times. The rearrangement joins TRBV6-1 to TRBJ2-5, with D possibly being TRBD1 or TRBD2 (5 bases each). The CDR3 is 16 amino acids. The germline gives CDR1 MNHNS, CDR2 SASEGT. The V and J ends lost 2 bases and 5 bases respectively, with 18 bases between them. The DNA for the CDR3 is TGTGCCAGCAGTGAAAGGCTAGCTGGGACGGGGGAGACCCAGTACTTC. Protein product: CASSERLAGTGETQYF.

Only a few counts were recorded for this clonotype. This rearrangement joins TRBV20-1 to TRBJ2-1; no clear D gene. Germline CDR1 is DFQATT and CDR2 is SNEGSKA (reference sequence). The CDR3 consists of 14 residues. The ends were cut back, 2 bases at V and 4 bases at J, with 12 bases in the middle. In DNA form, the CDR3 reads TGCAGTGCTAGAACCTTAAGGAATTACAATGAGCAGTTCTTC. As protein: CSARTLRNYNEQFF.

This chain links TRBV20-1 with TRBJ2-3; 10 nucleotides align to TRBD2. Trimming at V came to 3 bases and at J to 3 bases, leaving 15 bases not matched to a gene. Germline V gene lookup returns CDR1 DFQATT and CDR2 SNEGSKA (reference sequence). CDR3 length: 18 amino acids. As DNA, the CDR3 is TGCAGTGCTAGGTCCCTAAAATCCGAGACTAGCGGGACAGATACGCAGTATTTT. It is translated as CSARSLKSETSGTDTQYF.

Note on this clonotype: Possible read error: a much larger clone is one base away. V and J are TRBV27 and TRBJ1-4; perhaps TRBD1 as D (6 bases). This CDR3 comprises 14 residues. Germline lookup yields CDR1 MNHEY and CDR2 SMNVEV (reference sequence). The CDR3 loop reads CASNLWGAGEKLFF. In DNA form, the CDR3 reads TGTGCCAGCAATTTATGGGGGGCAGGGGAAAAACTGTTTTTT.

Ten or more counts support this clonotype. The rearrangement links TRBV13 to TRBJ2-1; the match to TRBD2 covers 7 bases. V was clipped by 3 bases and J by 8 bases; unmatched bases: 10. The CDR3 is made up of 15 amino acids. CDR1 and CDR2 from the germline V gene are PRHDT and FYEKMQ (reference sequence). The CDR3 spells CASSFGGRVMDEQFF. Here the CDR3 DNA reads TGTGCCAGCAGCTTCGGCGGGAGAGTAATGGATGAGCAGTTCTTC.

The chain couples TRBV9 to TRBJ2-7; D could derive from TRBD1 or TRBD2 (5 bases each). Trimming pared 2 bases from V and 3 bases from J, leaving 12 bases between. Germline CDR1 and CDR2: SGDLS and YYNGEE. This CDR3 spans 14 amino acids. CDR3 DNA sequence: TGTGCCAGCAGCGTTTTGCCAGGGAGCTACGAGCAGTACTTC. It yields the protein CASSVLPGSYEQYF.

V is TRBV9 and J is TRBJ2-7; D possibly matches TRBD1 or TRBD2 (5 bases each). The CDR3 runs 14 residues. Germline V lookup: CDR1 SGDLS, CDR2 YYNGEE. V lost 0 bases and J lost 1, with 8 bases in between. For the CDR3, the DNA is TGTGCCAGCAGCGTAGGACAGCGGTCCTACGAGCAGTACTTC. As protein: CASSVGQRSYEQYF.

This clonotype was picked up many times. V and J are TRBV28 and TRBJ2-7; the match to TRBD2 covers 7 bases. Germline V gene lookup returns CDR1 MDHEN and CDR2 SYDVKM. The ends lost 8 bases at V and 7 bases at J; junction bases unmatched: 8. The CDR3 is made up of 12 amino acids. In DNA, the CDR3 is TGTGCCAGCGGGCAGGGAGCGGGAGAGCAGTACTTC. Protein: CASGQGAGEQYF.

This sequence joins TRBV28 and TRBJ1-5; no firm D call. Germline values: CDR1 MDHEN, CDR2 SYDVKM. V was shortened by 3 bases and J by 7 bases, with 7 bases between the two germline ends. The CDR3 loop spans 12 amino acids. The CDR3 here is CASSFSSQPQHF. In DNA form, the CDR3 reads TGTGCCAGCAGTTTTTCTTCACAGCCCCAGCATTTT.

There are a few counts of this clonotype. The V gene is TRBV30, the J gene TRBJ2-2, with D maybe TRBD1 (6 bases). Germline V CDR1 and CDR2: GTSNPN, SVGIG (reference sequence). Trimming stripped 6 bases from V and 0 bases from J, with 17 bases between. This CDR3 is built from 16 residues. The CDR3 coding sequence is TGTGCCTGCCCCCGGTCGGGGACACCGAACACCGGGGAGCTGTTTTTT. Its protein is CACPRSGTPNTGELFF.

This clonotype was seen more than once but under ten times. The V call is TRBV11-2, the J call TRBJ2-7; 7 bases map to TRBD2. CDR3 length equals 14 residues. Germline CDR1 is SGHAT and CDR2 is FQNNGV. Trimming at V came to 5 bases and at J to 0 bases, leaving 4 bases not matched to a gene. CDR3 bases: TGTGCCAGCAGCACCAGCGGGACCTCCTACGAGCAGTACTTC. Residues: CASSTSGTSYEQYF.